Below are 32 T cell receptor beta chains sequenced from a single sample in a study of blood T cell repertoires in COVID-19. TCRdb's table, derived via immunoSEQ multiplex PCR, lists solely in-frame clones and lacks some. The sample records about 54,000 clones, roughly 90% being singletons. The sequenced sample consisted of peripheral blood. The receptors were gathered from a man aged 60-69 years with active COVID-19.

The chain combines TRBV28 with TRBJ1-6; the D is unclear. The CDR3 totals 13 residues. The V and J ends lost 6 bases and 9 bases respectively, with 12 bases between them. Germline V lookup: CDR1 MDHEN, CDR2 SYDVKM. CDR3 DNA sequence: TGTGCCAGCAGCAGCGACGGGATTTCACCCCTCCACTTT. Translating gives CASSSDGISPLHF.

V usage is TRBV7-9 and J usage is TRBJ2-5; D is undetermined. The CDR3 consists of 14 residues. V lost 2 bases and J lost 1, with 8 bases in between. CDR1 SEHNR and CDR2 FQNEAQ come from the germline V gene (reference sequence). In DNA, the CDR3 is TGTGCCAGCAGCTTATTTGGCGGCCAAGAGACCCAGTACTTC. It codes for CASSLFGGQETQYF.

This clone is a singleton in its sample. The V and J genes are TRBV24-1 and TRBJ2-3, with 13 bases aligning to TRBD2. CDR3 length equals 16 residues. V was pared by 3 bases and J by 6 bases, with 5 bases of the junction left unmatched. Germline V gene data show CDR1 as KGHDR and CDR2 as SFDVKD. CDR3 DNA: TGTGCCACCAGTGATGGACTAGCGGGAGCCCACGATACGCAGTATTTT. As protein: CATSDGLAGAHDTQYF.

V is TRBV2 and J is TRBJ2-1; D possibly corresponds to TRBD2 (5 bases). The CDR3 consists of 14 residues. The germline gives CDR1 SNHLY, CDR2 FYNNEI. V lost 6 bases to trimming and J lost 0 bases, with 9 bases between them. The CDR3 sequence: CASRDSSSYNEQFF. The CDR3 DNA reads as TGTGCCAGCAGGGACTCGAGCTCCTACAATGAGCAGTTCTTC.

In the case of this clone: Other DNA sequences in this sample translate to the same CDR3. The chain is built from TRBV19 and TRBJ1-5; D unresolved. The germline V gene has CDR1 LNHDA and CDR2 SQIVND (reference sequence). With 1 base removed from V and 1 base from J, the gap between germline ends came to 5 bases. The CDR3 length is 14 residues. The CDR3 here is CASSIGQSNQPQHF. The CDR3 DNA is TGTGCCAGTAGTATAGGGCAGAGCAATCAGCCCCAGCATTTT.

The chain joins TRBV29-1 to TRBJ2-2; 7 bases align to TRBD1. The CDR3 has 15 amino acids. The junction had 4 bases not matched to a gene; V was cut back by 3 bases and J by 0 bases. Germline values: CDR1 SQVTM, CDR2 ANQGSEA. CDR3 sequence reads: CSVDSGTANTGELFF. In DNA form, the CDR3 reads TGCAGCGTTGATTCCGGGACAGCGAACACCGGGGAGCTGTTTTTT.

The J gene is TRBJ2-3, the V gene TRBV5-1, with a tentative D call TRBD2 (5 bases). The CDR3 contains 13 residues. The V end was cut by 8 bases, the J end by 7 bases, with 17 bases between. Germline V gene sequence: CDR1 SGHRS, CDR2 YFSETQ. CDR3 coding DNA: TGCGCCAGTCTAGCCGCCGACCTAAATACGCAGTATTTT. It specifies CASLAADLNTQYF. The variable domain in full, with the rest retrieved from reference TRBV5-1 and TRBJ2-3, is KAGVTQTPRYLIKTRGQQVTLSCSPISGHRSVSWYQQTPGQGLQFLFEYFSETQRNKGNFPGRFSGRQFSNSRSEMNVSTLELGDSALYLCASLAADLNTQYFGPGTRLTVL.

The chain joins TRBV11-3 to TRBJ2-7; 8 bases line up with TRBD1. This CDR3 is built from 14 residues. V lost 2 bases to trimming and J lost 2 bases; unmatched junction nucleotides: 2. Germline-derived CDR1 and CDR2 are SGHNT and YENEEA. The CDR3 DNA is TGTGCCAGCAGCTTAAGGACAGGGACCTACGAGCAGTACTTC. Its protein is CASSLRTGTYEQYF.

This sequence joins TRBV5-1 and TRBJ2-7; TRBD2 matches 8 bases. With 2 bases clipped from V and 2 bases from J, the junction kept 3 bases outside the gene matches. Germline V gives CDR1 SGHRS, CDR2 YFSETQ. This CDR3 region has 14 residues. CDR3 coding DNA: TGCGCCAGCAGCTTAGAGCGGGGGACCTACGAGCAGTACTTC. Translated: CASSLERGTYEQYF.

The V and J genes are TRBV7-9 and TRBJ2-1; 7 bases are shared with TRBD1. Germline CDR1 SEHNR, CDR2 FQNEAQ (reference sequence). This CDR3 comprises 13 residues. J gave up 2 bases and V 8 bases, and 3 bases lay outside the gene matches. The CDR3 protein is CASGQGAYNEQFF. The CDR3 coding sequence is TGTGCCAGCGGGCAGGGGGCCTACAATGAGCAGTTCTTC.

V usage is TRBV5-1 and J usage is TRBJ2-1; 8 nucleotides align to TRBD2. The V gene end was trimmed by 0 bases and the J gene end by 9 bases; junction bases not matched to a gene: 11. The germline gives CDR1 SGHRS, CDR2 YFSETQ. CDR3 size: 16 residues. CDR3 DNA: TGCGCCAGCAGCTTGGGAGGACTAGCATGGTCTGGTGAGCAGTTCTTC. Protein product: CASSLGGLAWSGEQFF. The full variable domain, with the rest looked up from reference TRBV5-1 and TRBJ2-1, is KAGVTQTPRYLIKTRGQQVTLSCSPISGHRSVSWYQQTPGQGLQFLFEYFSETQRNKGNFPGRFSGRQFSNSRSEMNVSTLELGDSALYLCASSLGGLAWSGEQFFGPGTRLTVL.

The chain couples TRBV11-2 to TRBJ2-7; a weak D match, TRBD2 (5 bases). The CDR3 runs 16 residues. V lost 5 bases to trimming and J lost 2 bases, with 19 bases between them. Germline-derived CDR1 and CDR2 are SGHAT and FQNNGV. CDR3 sequence: CASSPIARRGAYEQYF. The CDR3 DNA reads as TGTGCCAGCAGCCCGATAGCCCGACGGGGAGCCTACGAGCAGTACTTC.

CDR3: CASSQYESRVIQYF. CDR3 DNA sequence: TGTGCCAGCAGCCAATACGAATCAAGAGTCATTCAGTACTTC. This chain links TRBV14 with TRBJ2-4, with no clear D. Germline V gene data show CDR1 as SGHDN and CDR2 as FVKESK. Trimming removed 2 bases from V and 9 bases from J, with 14 bases in between. The CDR3 is 14 amino acids.

The V and J genes are TRBV5-8 and TRBJ1-1, with a tentative D call TRBD1 (6 bases). The CDR3 has 13 residues. In germline, CDR1 is SGHTS, CDR2 YDEGEE. V was trimmed by 6 bases and J by 2 bases, leaving 11 bases between them. The CDR3: CASTQDRNTEAFF. The CDR3, as DNA: TGTGCCAGCACCCAGGACAGAAACACTGAAGCTTTCTTT.

This clone was seen only a few times. The rearrangement joins TRBV11-2 to TRBJ2-7; 10 positions agree with TRBD2. CDR3 length: 12 residues. CDR1 is SGHAT and CDR2 is FQNNGV in the germline V gene. In nucleotides, the CDR3 is TGTGCCAGCAGCTTCACCGGGACTAGCGTGTCGGTG. It yields the protein CASSFTGTSVSV.

The rearrangement uses TRBV6-5 and TRBJ2-5, with 11 bases identical to TRBD2. J was trimmed by 5 bases and V by 6 bases; bases with no gene match: 5. CDR3 size: 14 residues. Germline V gene lookup returns CDR1 MNHEY and CDR2 SVGAGI. The CDR3 DNA sequence: TGTGCCAGCAGATTAGCGGGAGGGGGGGAGACCCAGTACTTC. Protein sequence: CASRLAGGGETQYF.

The table lists this clone with a few counts. The V and J genes are TRBV5-1 and TRBJ2-7; 8 positions agree with TRBD1. Per germline, CDR1 SGHRS and CDR2 YFSETQ. Trimming at V came to 3 bases and at J to 3 bases, leaving 5 bases not matched to a gene. CDR3 size: 14 residues. The CDR3 region is CASSWAGQDYEQYF. Written as DNA, the CDR3 is TGCGCCAGCAGCTGGGCGGGACAGGACTACGAGCAGTACTTC.

V usage is TRBV5-8 and J usage is TRBJ1-1; tentatively, D is TRBD1 (5 bases). The CDR3 is 14 amino acids. The ends were cut back, 1 base at V and 2 bases at J, with 9 bases in the middle. Looked up from germline, CDR1 is SGHTS and CDR2 is YDEGEE. The CDR3 here is CASSLFQGNTEAFF. The DNA for the CDR3 is TGTGCCAGCAGCTTGTTCCAGGGTAACACTGAAGCTTTCTTT.

V is TRBV4-2 and J is TRBJ2-3; a weak D match, TRBD2 (5 bases). This CDR3 contains 16 residues. Between the trimmed V and J ends, which lost 0 bases and 2 bases, there was a span of 12 bases. Germline lookup yields CDR1 LGHNA and CDR2 YNFKEQ. In nucleotides, the CDR3 is TGTGCCAGCAGCCAAGATACGCGGGCCTACACAGATACGCAGTATTTT. Translation: CASSQDTRAYTDTQYF.

The chain carries TRBV5-6 and TRBJ2-4; 10 bases align to TRBD2. Trimming took 4 bases from V and 6 from J; bases not matched to a gene: 10. The CDR3 spans 16 residues. Germline loops: CDR1 SGHDT, CDR2 YYEEEE. CDR3 loop: CASSVTAGGLGNIQYF. The CDR3, as DNA: TGTGCCAGCAGCGTCACAGCGGGAGGGCTGGGAAACATTCAGTACTTC.

The chain links TRBV6-2 or TRBV6-3 to TRBJ2-7; 8 bases agree with TRBD1. Germline loops: CDR1 MNHEY, CDR2 SVGEGT. V gave up 4 bases and J gave up 4 bases; unmatched junction bases: 3. This CDR3 region has 13 residues. The CDR3 DNA reads as TGTGCCAGCAGTTGGACAGGGCAATACGAGCAGTACTTC. As protein: CASSWTGQYEQYF.

The rearrangement uses TRBV6-6 and TRBJ1-2; D not resolved. V was shortened by 6 bases and J by 5 bases, with 10 bases between the two germline ends. CDR1 is MNHNY and CDR2 is SVGAGI in the germline V gene (reference sequence). There are 12 residues in the CDR3. The CDR3 DNA reads as TGTGCCAGCAGAGCTCCGGGGTATGGCTACACCTTC. Its translation is CASRAPGYGYTF.

This chain connects TRBV7-9 to TRBJ1-3, with 10 bases identical to TRBD1. Germline V gene lookup returns CDR1 SEHNR and CDR2 FQNEAQ (reference sequence). V trimming: 4 bases; J trimming: 3 bases; junction bases outside the gene matches: 12. The CDR3 sequence is 18 residues long. The CDR3 region has the DNA TGTGCCAGCAGCTCCGCCTCCCGGACAGGGGGAAATGGAAACACCATATATTTT. This encodes CASSSASRTGGNGNTIYF.

CDR3 loop: CASSQGQRYGYTF. CDR3 DNA: TGCGCCAGCAGCCAAGGACAGCGCTATGGCTACACCTTC. The chain has TRBV4-1 and TRBJ1-2; tentatively, D is TRBD1 (5 bases). Trimming cost V 1 base and J 4 bases, with 7 bases left between them. Germline V gene lookup returns CDR1 MGHRA and CDR2 YSYEKL. This CDR3 has 13 residues.

V usage is TRBV11-2 and J usage is TRBJ2-5; 7 bases fit TRBD2. The germline V gene encodes CDR1 SGHAT and CDR2 FQNNGV. Unmatched junction bases numbered 6, after V lost 4 bases and J lost 7 bases. This CDR3 is built from 13 residues. For the CDR3, the DNA is TGTGCCAGCAGCTACGGACTAGGCGGGACCCAGTACTTC. Encoded protein: CASSYGLGGTQYF.

The rearrangement links TRBV19 to TRBJ1-2; D ambiguous. Germline V lookup: CDR1 LNHDA, CDR2 SQIVND (reference sequence). This CDR3 spans 11 amino acids. Trimming stripped 1 base from V and 5 bases from J, with 2 bases between. The CDR3 reads CASSIAYGYTF. CDR3 nucleotide sequence: TGTGCCAGTAGTATAGCTTATGGCTACACCTTC.

The genes are TRBV2 and TRBJ2-1; the match to TRBD2 covers 14 bases. Looked up from germline, CDR1 is SNHLY and CDR2 is FYNNEI. The CDR3 covers 15 residues. After removal of 9 bases from V and 7 bases from J, the junction contained 8 bases not matched to a gene. The CDR3 sequence is CASGTSGSEGNEQFF. Here the CDR3 DNA reads TGTGCCAGTGGGACTAGCGGGAGTGAAGGAAATGAGCAGTTCTTC.

This clone appeared a single time. V gene TRBV27 combines with J gene TRBJ2-2, with unresolved D. V lost 2 bases and J lost 5, with 12 bases in between. The CDR3 contains 15 residues. CDR1 and CDR2 (germline): MNHEY, SMNVEV (reference sequence). CDR3 nucleotide sequence: TGTGCCAGCAGTTTACGCCCGAGTGAGACCGGGGAGCTGTTTTTT. Translated: CASSLRPSETGELFF.

This chain links TRBV2 with TRBJ2-5; 8 nucleotides line up with TRBD1. Unmatched junction bases numbered 1, after V lost 1 base and J lost 3 bases. Germline CDR1 and CDR2: SNHLY and FYNNEI. This CDR3 is built from 14 residues. The CDR3 DNA reads as TGTGCCAGCAGTGAAGGGACAGGGAAAGAGACCCAGTACTTC. Translating gives CASSEGTGKETQYF. Full variable domain (rest looked up from reference TRBV2 and TRBJ2-5): EPEVTQTPSHQVTQMGQEVILRCVPISNHLYFYWYRQILGQKVEFLVSFYNNEISEKSEIFDDQFSVERPDGSNFTLKIRSTKLEDSAMYFCASSEGTGKETQYFGPGTRLLVL.

J is TRBJ2-1 and V is TRBV24-1; weak D call: TRBD2 (5 bases). CDR1 is KGHDR and CDR2 is SFDVKD in the germline V gene. This CDR3 contains 13 residues. The V end lost 3 bases, the J end lost 8 bases, and 10 bases lay between the germline ends. CDR3 nucleotide sequence: TGTGCCACCAGTGATCTCGAGGGCGATGAGCAGTTCTTC. The encoded protein is CATSDLEGDEQFF.

The chain uses TRBV16 and TRBJ2-1, with 9 bases aligning to TRBD2. V shed 4 bases, J shed 10 bases, and the junction held 8 bases outside the gene matches. CDR1 and CDR2 from the germline V gene are KGHSY and FQNENV. CDR3 size: 14 residues. The CDR3 is CASSPPIAGEEQFF. In nucleotides, the CDR3 is TGTGCCAGCAGCCCGCCGATAGCGGGAGAGGAGCAGTTCTTC.

The rearrangement links TRBV6-6 to TRBJ2-2; 10 bases map to TRBD1. CDR3 length: 15 residues. Germline loops: CDR1 MNHNY, CDR2 SVGAGI (reference sequence). V gave up 5 bases and J gave up 4 bases; unmatched junction bases: 4. The CDR3 region has the DNA TGTGCCAGCAGTCGACAGGGGGCGAGCACCGGGGAGCTGTTTTTT. Translating it yields CASSRQGASTGELFF.